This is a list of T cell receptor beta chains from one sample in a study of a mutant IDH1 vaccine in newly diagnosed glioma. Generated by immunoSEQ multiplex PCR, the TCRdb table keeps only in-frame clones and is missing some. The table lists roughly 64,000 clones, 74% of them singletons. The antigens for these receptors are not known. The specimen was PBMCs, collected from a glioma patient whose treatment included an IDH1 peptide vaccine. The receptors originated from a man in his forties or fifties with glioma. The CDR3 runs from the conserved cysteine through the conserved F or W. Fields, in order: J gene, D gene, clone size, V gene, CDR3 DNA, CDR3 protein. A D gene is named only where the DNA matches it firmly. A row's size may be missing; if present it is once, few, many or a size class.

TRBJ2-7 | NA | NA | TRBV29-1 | TGCAGCGTCCCCGATCAGGACTACCTTTCCTACGAGCAGTACTTC | CSVPDQDYLSYEQYF
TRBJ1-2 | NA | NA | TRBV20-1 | TGCAGTGCTACCAGGGAGTATGGCTACACCTTC | CSATREYGYTF
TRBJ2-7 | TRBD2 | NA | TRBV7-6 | TGTGCCAGCAGCTTAGTTGCCGGGACTACCTACGAGCAGTACTTC | CASSLVAGTTYEQYF
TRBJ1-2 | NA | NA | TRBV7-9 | TGTGCCAGCAGCAAAAGGTCAGGTTATGATGGCTACACCTTC | CASSKRSGYDGYTF
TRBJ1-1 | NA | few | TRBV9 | TGTGCCAGCAGCCCCTCCGGACAGAACACTGAAGCTTTCTTT | CASSPSGQNTEAFF
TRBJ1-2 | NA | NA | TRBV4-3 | TGCGCCAGCAGCCAAGACAGGTTGGGGAATTATGGCTACACCTTC | CASSQDRLGNYGYTF
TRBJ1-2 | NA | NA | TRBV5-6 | TGTGCCAGCAGCCTGGGGACGGGAACCTATGGCTACACCTTC | CASSLGTGTYGYTF
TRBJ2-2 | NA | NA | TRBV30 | TGTGCCTGGAGTGAGTCGAGTGGGGAGCTGTTTTTT | CAWSESSGELFF
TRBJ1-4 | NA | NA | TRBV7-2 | TGTGCCAGCAGCTTAGCTAACAGGGTTAATGAAAAACTGTTTTTT | CASSLANRVNEKLFF
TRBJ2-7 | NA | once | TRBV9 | TGTGCCAGCAGCGCCCTGCAGTACTTC | CASSALQYF
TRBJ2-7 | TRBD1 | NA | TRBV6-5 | TGTGCCAGCAGTCAGACAGGGGGGATTCCCTACGAGCAGTACTTC | CASSQTGGIPYEQYF
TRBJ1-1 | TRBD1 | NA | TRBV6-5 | TGTGCCAGCAGCTCCCGGGACAGGGTAGCTTTCTTT | CASSSRDRVAFF
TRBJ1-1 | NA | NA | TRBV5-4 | TGTGCCAGCAGTAATTACAGAAAGGTCACTGAAGCTTTCTTT | CASSNYRKVTEAFF
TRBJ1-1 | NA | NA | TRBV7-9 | TGTGCCAGCAGCCCGGGGGGGAGTGAAGCTTTCTTT | CASSPGGSEAFF
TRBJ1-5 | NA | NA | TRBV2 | TGTGCCAGCAGAGCCGGGACGTGGAGCAATCAGCCCCAGCATTTT | CASRAGTWSNQPQHF
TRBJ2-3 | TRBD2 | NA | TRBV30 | TGTGCCTGGAGCTTTGGCGGGGGGCTCACAGATACGCAGTATTTT | CAWSFGGGLTDTQYF